The clone carrying this TCR beta chain was picked up one time. Its antigen is not identified. Sequencing targeted expressed TCRB transcripts, as all isolated RNA had been reverse transcribed. Assay: immunoSEQ multiplex PCR; the TCRdb copy retains only in-frame clones and omits some. The sample includes tens of thousands of clones, approximately 47% of them seen just once. Sorting of CD4+ naive, central memory, regulatory and stem cell-like memory cells was performed via CD45RO/CCR7/CD25/CD127/CD95/CD27. The data originate from a study of beta chain features in type 1 diabetes. Whole-study context: The patients were much like the healthy donors in age, gender and cell yields. Whole-study results and caveats: The VDJ junctions of type 1 diabetes patients carried fewer insertions and more deletions. There was a moderate but significant shortening of TCRB CDR3s in all four CD4+ subsets of Type 1 diabetes patients.

The sequencing input was central memory CD4+ T cells from blood. The TCR comes from a man aged 25 to 40 with type 1 diabetes.

CDR3 loop: CASSSGGINYGYTF. CDR3 sequence (DNA): TGTGCCAGCAGCTCCGGGGGAATTAACTATGGCTACACCTTC. The chain couples TRBV7-8 to TRBJ1-2; a possible D gene is TRBD1 (5 bases). The V end was cut by 4 bases, the J end by 1 base, with 10 bases between. The CDR3 extends over 14 amino acids. CDR1 and CDR2 from the germline V gene are SGHVS and FQNEAQ.